The source of this TCR beta chain is a study of T cell responses to AZD1222 COVID-19 vaccine. Of note for this clone: Its antigen is unidentified.

Study-level results: Spike-specific TCR repertoires showed rising breadth and depth after two AZD1222 doses. Donors, mostly white British, included more females; clonal diversity was possibly underestimated. Among those given AZD1222, only five or six were seropositive at baseline. Close to half of spike-specific TCRs reportedly recognize unmutated variant regions.

The table came from immunoSEQ multiplex PCR; TCRdb's copy has only in-frame clones and leaves some out. The profile covers about 150,000 clones, with around nine tenths appearing a single time and over 1.5% taken by the ten largest. The sequence came from an adult in good health. The source was peripheral blood, collected on day 0 of AZD1222 vaccination.

The CDR3 region has the DNA TGCAGTGCTAGTATCCGGACCTCTAACTATGGCTACACCTTC. Translating gives CSASIRTSNYGYTF. V is TRBV20-1 and J is TRBJ1-2; D is undetermined. V was cut by 3 bases and J by 0 bases, with 11 bases left in between. This CDR3 has 14 residues. CDR1 and CDR2 from the germline V gene are DFQATT and SNEGSKA (reference sequence).